These 10 T cell receptor beta chains share one sample of origin, sequenced in a study of Ad26.COV2.S vaccination and SARS-CoV-2 variants. Described treatment: 15 to 20 received Ad26.COV2.S at low or high dose, single or two shots; 5 received placebo; per-sample allocation not given. Collection of the samples took place on day 63 after the first injection of vaccine or placebo. Data came from immunoSEQ multiplex PCR; TCRdb stores just in-frame clones and leaves some out. The sample holds around 250,000 clones, approximately 90% seen once. The sample was peripheral blood, taken in a trial of Ad26.COV2.S vaccine versus placebo. These receptors were taken from a person between 18 and 60 years old who received the Ad26.COV2.S COVID-19 vaccine or a placebo.

The V call is TRBV11-2, the J call TRBJ2-5; TRBD2 matches 8 bases. The CDR3 sequence is 15 residues long. The trim removed 6 bases at V and 7 bases at J, leaving 13 bases unmatched. CDR1 and CDR2 (germline): SGHAT, FQNNGV. CDR3: CASSRPGLGSGTQYF. The DNA of the CDR3 is TGTGCCAGCAGTCGCCCGGGACTAGGGTCCGGGACCCAGTACTTC.

In this sample, this clone turned up a few times. The rearrangement links TRBV5-4 to TRBJ2-2, with a weak D call TRBD2 (5 bases). This CDR3 has 15 residues. The V end lost 0 bases, the J end lost 5 bases, and 11 bases lay between the germline ends. The germline V gene encodes CDR1 SGHNT and CDR2 YYREEE (reference sequence). The DNA for the CDR3 is TGTGCCAGCAGCTTGGTGGCGGGTGAGACCGGGGAGCTGTTTTTT. Translation: CASSLVAGETGELFF.

The chain couples TRBV6-2 or TRBV6-3 to TRBJ2-3, with a possible D match to TRBD1 (6 bases). The CDR3 runs to 16 residues. Trimming pared 4 bases from V and 3 bases from J, leaving 17 bases between. Germline-derived CDR1 and CDR2 are MNHEY and SVGEGT. The CDR3 DNA reads as TGTGCCAGCAGTTTGGGACATACGGCGATGACAGATACGCAGTATTTT. Its translation is CASSLGHTAMTDTQYF.

The CDR3 sequence: CASSFISGSYYEQYV. The CDR3 region has the DNA TGTGCCAGCAGCTTTATTAGCGGGAGTTACTACGAGCAGTACGTC. This chain joins TRBV7-2 and TRBJ2-7, with TRBD2 identical over 9 bases. From germline, CDR1 is SGHTA and CDR2 FQGNSA. This CDR3 is built from 15 residues. Trimming at V came to 3 bases and at J to 3 bases, leaving 6 bases not matched to a gene.

J is TRBJ2-1 and V is TRBV27; 9 positions agree with TRBD2. The length of the CDR3 is 19 residues. V shed 0 bases, J shed 1 base, and the junction held 10 bases outside the gene matches. The V gene's germline CDR1 is MNHEY and CDR2 SMNVEV (reference sequence). The CDR3: CASSLSFMGGRGSYNEQFF. CDR3 in DNA: TGTGCCAGCAGTTTATCTTTTATGGGCGGGAGGGGGTCCTACAATGAGCAGTTCTTC.

The chain carries TRBV4-2 and TRBJ1-4, with D possibly being TRBD1 (6 bases). Trimming pared 4 bases from V and 3 bases from J, leaving 9 bases between. This CDR3 spans 14 amino acids. CDR1 and CDR2 from the germline V gene are LGHNA and YNFKEQ. In nucleotides, the CDR3 is TGTGCCAGCAGCCTAGGACAGCCTAATGAAAAACTGTTTTTT. Amino acids: CASSLGQPNEKLFF.

The rearrangement links TRBV6-2 or TRBV6-3 to TRBJ1-1; D may be TRBD1 (5 bases). The CDR3 runs 15 residues. Trimming removed 5 bases from V and 1 base from J, with 14 bases in between. Germline values: CDR1 MNHEY, CDR2 SVGEGT. CDR3 in DNA: TGTGCCAGCAGTCCCCTCGGGGGAAAGAACACTGAAGCTTTCTTT. This translates into CASSPLGGKNTEAFF.

This sequence joins TRBV15 and TRBJ2-7, with D perhaps TRBD1 (5 bases). CDR1 LNHNV and CDR2 YYDKDF come from the germline V gene (reference sequence). CDR3 size: 15 residues. The ends were cut back, 0 bases at V and 3 bases at J, with 12 bases in the middle. The DNA for the CDR3 is TGTGCCACCAGCAGAGATCACAGGAAGGGCTACGAGCAGTACTTC. Protein product: CATSRDHRKGYEQYF.

The V call is TRBV10-2, the J call TRBJ2-5; D is perhaps TRBD1 or TRBD2 (5 bases each). The CDR3 length is 14 residues. Germline V gene sequence: CDR1 WSHSY, CDR2 SAAADI. V shed 3 bases and J shed 5 bases, with 13 bases lying between them. The CDR3 DNA is TGCGCCAGCAGTGATGGCGAGGGGCACGAGACCCAGTACTTC. The encoded protein is CASSDGEGHETQYF.

The chain combines TRBV9 with TRBJ2-3, with 8 bases that match TRBD2. This CDR3 is 18 amino acids long. CDR1 SGDLS and CDR2 YYNGEE come from the germline V gene. Trimming at V came to 0 bases and at J to 0 bases, leaving 9 bases not matched to a gene. CDR3 amino acids: CASSVDHLAGISTDTQYF. The CDR3 DNA reads TGTGCCAGCAGCGTAGACCACTTAGCGGGGATTAGCACAGATACGCAGTATTTT. Drawing the rest from reference TRBV9 and TRBJ2-3, the complete variable domain is DSGVTQTPKHLITATGQRVTLRCSPRSGDLSVYWYQQSLDQGLQFLIQYYNGEERAKGNILERFSAQQFPDLHSELNLSSLELGDSALYFCASSVDHLAGISTDTQYFGPGTRLTVL.